This TCR beta chain is drawn from a study of shared clonotypes between healthy human individuals. Looking at the study overall: A couple of women and a few men aged 18 to 49 made up the donors. Study-wide results and limits: The diversity represented, both genetic and in exposure history, was limited by few donors.

Method: immunoSEQ multiplex PCR; TCRdb's copy keeps in-frame clones and lacks some. The repertoire consists of some 450,000 clones, with 60% to 80% occurring once and the leading ten covering 12%. Note on this clone: Its antigen is not known.

Unmatched junction bases numbered 5, after V lost 4 bases and J lost 5 bases. Germline V gene lookup returns CDR1 LNHDA and CDR2 SQIVND (reference sequence). The CDR3 sequence is 14 residues long. The specimen sequenced was PBMCs. V gene TRBV19 combines with J gene TRBJ2-5, with TRBD1 matching 9 bases. The source of this sequence is a woman aged 35 to 49 in good health. Some clones in this sample may be carry-over from other donors' samples. CDR3: CASSTTGGYETQYF. The CDR3 DNA reads as TGTGCCAGTAGTACCACAGGGGGCTACGAGACCCAGTACTTC.